This T cell receptor beta chain was recovered during a study of cytomegalovirus exposure and HLA in healthy donors. General study results and limits: The classifier, whose performance was assessed in both the original and validation cohorts, reportedly diagnosed cytomegalovirus status with high specificity and sensitivity.

Trimming cost V 8 bases and J 0 bases, with 10 bases left between them. The germline V gene encodes CDR1 SGHAT and CDR2 FQNNGV. This CDR3 is built from 13 residues. 60 Vbeta and 13 Jbeta primers were used in PCR. The protocol was immunoSEQ multiplex PCR, while the TCRdb copy is restricted to in-frame clones and leaves out a portion. The sample holds 150,000 to 200,000 clones, about 80% seen once. Remarks on this clone: Its antigen is as yet unknown.

This sequence was found in a man aged 18 to 29 in good health and CMV-seropositive. The chain employs TRBV11-2 and TRBJ1-1, with D possibly TRBD1 on 5 matching bases. Sequencing was carried out using PBMCs. CDR3 coding DNA: TGTGCCAGCGGGGGAGGGGTGAACACTGAAGCTTTCTTT. Encoded protein: CASGGGVNTEAFF.